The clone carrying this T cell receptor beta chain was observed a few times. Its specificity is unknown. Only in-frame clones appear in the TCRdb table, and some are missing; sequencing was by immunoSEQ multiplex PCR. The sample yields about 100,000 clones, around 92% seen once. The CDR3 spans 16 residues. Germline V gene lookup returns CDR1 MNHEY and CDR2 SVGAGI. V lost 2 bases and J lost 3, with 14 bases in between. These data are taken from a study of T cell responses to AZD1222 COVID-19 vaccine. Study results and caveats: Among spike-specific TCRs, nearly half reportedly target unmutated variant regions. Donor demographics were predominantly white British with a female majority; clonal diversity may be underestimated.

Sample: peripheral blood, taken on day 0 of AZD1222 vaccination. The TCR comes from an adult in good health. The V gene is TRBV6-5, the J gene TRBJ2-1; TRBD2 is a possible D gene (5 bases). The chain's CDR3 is CASSYALGRGYNEQFF. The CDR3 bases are TGTGCCAGCAGTTACGCCTTGGGCCGGGGCTACAATGAGCAGTTCTTC.